One and the same sample provided the 17 T cell receptor beta chains below, sequenced in a study of cytomegalovirus exposure and HLA in healthy donors. Primers for the PCR totalled 60 Vbeta and 13 Jbeta. Measured with immunoSEQ multiplex PCR; TCRdb has only the in-frame clones, and not every one. The repertoire holds approximately 50,000 clones, with around 82% as singletons. The sequenced sample was PBMCs. These TCRs come from a boy younger than 18 in good health and CMV-seropositive.

V gene TRBV7-9 combines with J gene TRBJ2-5, with 10 bases matching TRBD2. Germline values: CDR1 SEHNR, CDR2 FQNEAQ (reference sequence). This CDR3 is 15 amino acids long. V was clipped by 1 base and J by 5 bases; unmatched bases: 4. The CDR3, as DNA: TGTGCCAGCAGCTTAGATACGACTAGCGGGGAGACCCAGTACTTC. Its protein is CASSLDTTSGETQYF.

V gene TRBV6-5 combines with J gene TRBJ2-2, with 7 nucleotides matching TRBD1. This CDR3 has 13 residues. Germline trimming cut 6 bases from V and 7 bases from J; bases unmatched to any gene: 5. CDR1 and CDR2 (germline): MNHEY, SVGAGI. In DNA, the CDR3 is TGTGCCAGCAGGACAGGGTGGGACGGGGAGCTGTTTTTT. This gives the protein CASRTGWDGELFF.

CDR3 region: CASSRRDIGGAEAFF. The CDR3 DNA reads as TGCGCCAGCAGCCGCCGAGATATAGGCGGAGCTGAAGCTTTCTTT. The V and J genes are TRBV4-1 and TRBJ1-1; D unresolved. Germline CDR1 reads MGHRA; CDR2 reads YSYEKL. The CDR3 is 15 residues long. With 4 bases removed from V and 6 bases from J, the gap between germline ends came to 18 bases.

This clone turned up a few times. The gene calls are TRBV7-9 and TRBJ2-3; D uncertain. CDR1 and CDR2 (germline): SEHNR, FQNEAQ (reference sequence). V lost 4 bases, J lost 2 bases, and 13 bases lay in between. The length of the CDR3 is 15 residues. CDR3 region: CASSSYEETTDTQYF. The CDR3 DNA reads TGTGCCAGCAGCTCATACGAGGAAACCACAGATACGCAGTATTTT.

This sequence joins TRBV5-1 and TRBJ2-7; 12 bases line up with TRBD2. The germline CDR1 and CDR2 sequences are SGHRS and YFSETQ. J was trimmed by 4 bases and V by 2 bases; bases with no gene match: 7. This CDR3 is 16 amino acids long. CDR3 loop: CASSFLPSGGEYEQYF. For the CDR3, the DNA is TGCGCCAGCAGCTTTCTTCCTAGCGGGGGGGAATACGAGCAGTACTTC.

This clone was observed once. The J gene is TRBJ1-1, the V gene TRBV2; 7 bases are a match to TRBD1. Germline V CDR1 and CDR2: SNHLY, FYNNEI. The CDR3 runs 15 residues. Trimming removed 2 bases from V and 3 bases from J; junction bases left unmatched: 6. CDR3 sequence reads: CASSEKGARDTEAFF. The DNA of the CDR3 is TGTGCCAGCAGTGAAAAGGGGGCAAGGGACACTGAAGCTTTCTTT.

This clone was seen once. This chain joins TRBV15 and TRBJ2-1; unclear D gene. V lost 3 bases and J lost 7, with 13 bases in between. Germline CDR1 is LNHNV and CDR2 is YYDKDF (reference sequence). The CDR3 contains 14 residues. The CDR3 region is CATSRRNAENEQFF. CDR3 DNA: TGTGCCACCAGCAGGCGGAACGCCGAAAATGAGCAGTTCTTC.

The chain recombines TRBV5-1 with TRBJ2-1, with 10 nucleotides matching TRBD1. Germline V CDR1 and CDR2: SGHRS, YFSETQ. V shed 9 bases and J 9 bases; nucleotides not matched to a gene: 15. The CDR3 spans 15 residues. DNA of the CDR3: TGCGCCACCACCGGGGGGACAGGGGACGAGGGTGAGCAGTTCTTC. This translates into CATTGGTGDEGEQFF.

This chain connects TRBV5-1 to TRBJ2-2; 7 nucleotides align to TRBD2. The ends lost 6 bases at V and 5 bases at J; junction bases unmatched: 16. The CDR3 spans 17 residues. Germline CDR1 and CDR2: SGHRS and YFSETQ. CDR3 residues: CASTPRGGRVLTGELFF. The CDR3 DNA reads as TGCGCCAGCACGCCAAGGGGAGGGCGCGTTCTGACCGGGGAGCTGTTTTTT.

The J gene is TRBJ1-1, the V gene TRBV10-2; D gene ambiguous. The CDR3 is 14 residues long. V was cut by 4 bases and J by 0 bases, with 9 bases left in between. CDR1 and CDR2 from the germline V gene are WSHSY and SAAADI. Here the CDR3 DNA reads TGCGCCAGCAGTGGCGGTGTACTGAACACTGAAGCTTTCTTT. Its translation is CASSGGVLNTEAFF.

This clone was seen just once. The chain uses TRBV19 and TRBJ2-7; perhaps TRBD1 as D (6 bases). Trimming left V 5 bases short and J 6 bases short, with 23 bases between. CDR1 and CDR2 from the germline V gene are LNHDA and SQIVND (reference sequence). The CDR3 sequence is 16 residues long. CDR3 amino acids: CASSPKGTPRAVEQYF. Written as DNA, the CDR3 is TGTGCCAGTAGTCCTAAAGGGACACCCCGGGCCGTCGAGCAGTACTTC.

In its sample, this clone was seen a few times. The chain employs TRBV5-1 and TRBJ1-2; D not resolved. This CDR3 comprises 13 residues. The ends were cut back, 2 bases at V and 0 bases at J, with 5 bases in the middle. The germline V gene has CDR1 SGHRS and CDR2 YFSETQ. The CDR3 reads CASSFGANYGYTF. In nucleotides, the CDR3 is TGCGCCAGCAGCTTTGGAGCTAACTATGGCTACACCTTC.

V and J are TRBV6-5 and TRBJ1-2; D is ambiguous. V dropped 5 bases and J dropped 2 bases, with 12 bases sitting between them. From germline, CDR1 is MNHEY and CDR2 SVGAGI. The CDR3 has 14 amino acids. The CDR3 here is CASSPRAGNYGYTF. As DNA, the CDR3 is TGTGCCAGCAGTCCACGCGCGGGGAACTATGGCTACACCTTC.

The chain uses TRBV4-1 and TRBJ2-1, with 11 bases matching TRBD1. The CDR3 is made up of 16 amino acids. With V trimmed by 3 bases and J by 6 bases, 7 bases remained unmatched. CDR1 and CDR2 (germline): MGHRA, YSYEKL. For the CDR3, the DNA is TGCGCCAGCAGCCAGCCACTGGACAGGGGGCCCAATGAGCAGTTCTTC. Its protein is CASSQPLDRGPNEQFF.

V is TRBV6-5 and J is TRBJ1-5; no clear D gene. Germline V lookup: CDR1 MNHEY, CDR2 SVGAGI. The CDR3 is made up of 13 amino acids. V was trimmed by 8 bases and J by 3 bases, leaving 11 bases between them. DNA for the CDR3: TGTGCCAGCGGGCAGCACTTCAATCAGCCCCAGCATTTT. This gives the protein CASGQHFNQPQHF.

This chain joins TRBV14 and TRBJ2-3; 12 bases agree with TRBD2. The CDR3 extends over 20 amino acids. In germline, CDR1 is SGHDN, CDR2 FVKESK. With V trimmed by 2 bases and J by 2 bases, 14 bases remained unmatched. The CDR3 nucleotides are TGTGCCAGCAGCCAATCAAGAATCACACTAGCGGGGGGTTTCACAGATACGCAGTATTTT. Translating gives CASSQSRITLAGGFTDTQYF.

The chain combines TRBV4-1 with TRBJ1-1; D remains ambiguous. The germline V and J ends were trimmed by 4 bases and 11 bases, with 14 bases remaining between them. Germline assignment: CDR1 MGHRA and CDR2 YSYEKL. This CDR3 is 12 amino acids long. The CDR3 spells CASSPSGRRAFF. In nucleotides, the CDR3 is TGCGCCAGCAGCCCCTCCGGACGGAGGGCTTTCTTT.